This T cell receptor beta chain came from a study of Graves' ophthalmopathy and Graves' hyperthyroidism. General study findings and limits: Ophthalmopathy progression prediction by the model yielded a sensitivity of about 68% and a specificity of nearly 75%. A majority of expanded thyroid clonotypes exceeding 0.001 frequency were likewise present in blood.

V was cut by 0 bases and J by 1 base, with 21 bases left in between. CDR1 is SGHAT and CDR2 is FQNNGV in the germline V gene. This CDR3 is 19 amino acids long. This clonotype was counted ten times or more. Its antigen is unidentified. Amplified TCR beta CDR3 regions were obtained using RNA transcripts as template. RT-PCR in the first round used HTBI primers; a second-round multiplex PCR followed. In TCRdb, the multiplex PCR reads were re-called with MiXCR into one record per CDR3 protein. The repertoire consists of about 390,000 distinct CDR3 sequences, with about 16% occurring once and the leading ten covering roughly 7%.

The J gene is TRBJ1-2, the V gene TRBV11-2, with D uncertain. Sequenced sample: peripheral blood. This sequence originates from a young woman with stable Graves' hyperthyroidism. CDR3 region: CASSLDSRRRQQNNYGYTF. The DNA for the CDR3 is TGTGCCAGCAGCTTAGATTCCCGACGCCGGCAGCAAAATAACTATGGCTACACCTTC.